Listed below are T cell receptor beta chains from one sample, sequenced in a study of prognosis after radiotherapy for stage I lung cancer. MiXCR was run by TCRdb on the multiplex PCR reads, yielding one entry per CDR3 protein. The repertoire holds around 14,000 distinct CDR3 sequences, with more than 35% as singletons. Sequences were derived from PBMCs, sampled before or after stereotactic body radiation therapy (not recorded which). The source of these receptors is a donor aged 50 or older with non-small cell lung cancer. Both conserved end residues are part of each CDR3. D genes are given only for firm matches. Where a row states a size, it is once, few, many or the class of an expanded clone; other rows omit it.

j_gene: TRBJ2-3
v_gene: TRBV10-3
abundance: many
d_gene: TRBD2
CDR3aa: CAISESIAGGYTDTQYF
CDR3nt: TGTGCCATCAGTGAGTCAATAGCGGGGGGATACACAGATACGCAGTATTTT

j_gene: TRBJ2-7
v_gene: TRBV4-1
abundance: many
d_gene: NA
CDR3aa: CASSPRDRAYEQYF
CDR3nt: TGCGCCAGCAGCCCCCGGGACCGGGCCTACGAGCAGTACTTC

j_gene: TRBJ2-7
v_gene: TRBV28
abundance: many
d_gene: TRBD2
CDR3aa: CASSFLSGGDYF
CDR3nt: TGTGCCAGCAGTTTTCTCAGCGGGGGTGATTACTTC

j_gene: TRBJ2-5
v_gene: TRBV19
abundance: many
d_gene: NA
CDR3aa: CASSIGSSRETQYF
CDR3nt: TGTGCCAGTAGTATCGGCTCTAGCAGGGAGACCCAGTACTTC

j_gene: TRBJ1-3
v_gene: TRBV28
abundance: many
d_gene: NA
CDR3aa: CASSRGARKGSGNTIYF
CDR3nt: TGTGCCAGCAGTAGGGGTGCCAGGAAAGGCTCTGGAAACACCATATATTTT

j_gene: TRBJ2-1
v_gene: TRBV24-1
abundance: NA
d_gene: TRBD2
CDR3aa: CAISDLADPSSYNEQFF
CDR3nt: TGTGCCATCAGTGATCTAGCGGACCCGTCCTCCTACAATGAGCAGTTCTTC

j_gene: TRBJ2-3
v_gene: TRBV19
abundance: medium-sized
d_gene: NA
CDR3aa: CASSSTGVSTDTQYF
CDR3nt: TGTGCCAGTAGTTCGACAGGAGTTAGCACAGATACGCAGTATTTT

j_gene: TRBJ2-4
v_gene: TRBV20-1
abundance: many
d_gene: NA
CDR3aa: CSAEKSVGGLAKNIQYF
CDR3nt: TGCAGTGCTGAAAAGAGCGTCGGGGGACTGGCCAAAAACATTCAGTACTTC

j_gene: TRBJ2-3
v_gene: TRBV29-1
abundance: many
d_gene: NA
CDR3aa: CSVETGRGTDTQYF
CDR3nt: TGCAGCGTTGAAACAGGGAGGGGGACAGATACGCAGTATTTT

j_gene: TRBJ2-7
v_gene: TRBV20-1
abundance: NA
d_gene: NA
CDR3aa: CSAKTRATYEQYF
CDR3nt: TGCAGTGCCAAAACTCGGGCGACCTACGAGCAGTACTTC

j_gene: TRBJ2-6
v_gene: TRBV28
abundance: NA
d_gene: NA
CDR3aa: CASSPLSAARANVLTF
CDR3nt: TGTGCCAGCAGTCCCCTTAGCGCGGCTAGGGCGAACGTCCTGACTTTC

j_gene: TRBJ2-2
v_gene: TRBV28
abundance: many
d_gene: TRBD1
CDR3aa: CASSLGGKGTGITGELFF
CDR3nt: TGTGCCAGCAGTTTAGGAGGGAAAGGGACAGGGATAACCGGGGAGCTGTTTTTT

j_gene: TRBJ2-3
v_gene: TRBV20-1
abundance: medium-sized
d_gene: NA
CDR3aa: CSASLLFGTSTDTQYF
CDR3nt: TGCAGTGCTAGCCTCCTCTTTGGGACTAGCACAGATACGCAGTATTTT

j_gene: TRBJ1-3
v_gene: TRBV6-5
abundance: NA
d_gene: NA
CDR3aa: CASSYASGNTIYF
CDR3nt: TGTGCCAGCAGTTACGCCTCTGGAAACACCATATATTTT

j_gene: TRBJ2-1
v_gene: TRBV9
abundance: many
d_gene: NA
CDR3aa: CASSPPPKGSSYNEQFF
CDR3nt: TGTGCCAGCAGTCCTCCCCCCAAGGGAAGCTCCTACAATGAGCAGTTCTTC

j_gene: TRBJ1-1
v_gene: TRBV6-1
abundance: many
d_gene: NA
CDR3aa: CASSEVPGGQAFTEAFF
CDR3nt: TGTGCCAGCAGTGAAGTTCCTGGGGGGCAGGCCTTCACTGAAGCTTTCTTT

j_gene: TRBJ1-2
v_gene: TRBV20-1
abundance: NA
d_gene: NA
CDR3aa: CSAACSGTVGYGYTF
CDR3nt: TGCAGTGCCGCCTGTTCCGGGACCGTGGGCTATGGCTACACCTTC

j_gene: TRBJ2-1
v_gene: TRBV3-1
abundance: many
d_gene: NA
CDR3aa: CASSQDVGRLGVKSDNEQFF
CDR3nt: TGTGCCAGCAGCCAAGATGTCGGTCGTCTTGGTGTGAAATCGGACAATGAGCAGTTCTTC

j_gene: TRBJ1-5
v_gene: TRBV6-2/TRBV6-3
abundance: NA
d_gene: TRBD1
CDR3aa: CASSVSRGSGNQPQHF
CDR3nt: TGTGCCAGCAGTGTCAGCAGGGGGTCGGGCAATCAGCCACAGCATTTT

j_gene: TRBJ1-2
v_gene: TRBV28
abundance: medium-sized
d_gene: NA
CDR3aa: CASSSPGGYSGYTF
CDR3nt: TGTGCCAGCAGTTCACCCGGGGGGTATAGTGGCTACACCTTC

j_gene: TRBJ2-2
v_gene: TRBV27
abundance: few
d_gene: NA
CDR3aa: CDSSLREPNTGEMFF
CDR3nt: TGTGACAGCAGTTTACGGGAACCGAACACCGGGGAGATGTTTTTT

j_gene: TRBJ2-2
v_gene: TRBV5-1
abundance: NA
d_gene: NA
CDR3aa: CASSLEEFTGELFF
CDR3nt: TGCGCCAGCAGTTTAGAAGAGTTCACCGGGGAGCTGTTTTTT

j_gene: TRBJ2-1
v_gene: TRBV6-2/TRBV6-3
abundance: NA
d_gene: NA
CDR3aa: CASMLSGDNEQFF
CDR3nt: TGTGCCAGCATGCTATCGGGGGACAATGAGCAGTTCTTC

j_gene: TRBJ1-2
v_gene: TRBV4-1
abundance: many
d_gene: TRBD1
CDR3aa: CASSQDGDRDYGYTF
CDR3nt: TGCGCCAGCAGCCAAGACGGGGACAGGGATTATGGCTACACCTTC

j_gene: TRBJ1-3
v_gene: TRBV28
abundance: NA
d_gene: NA
CDR3aa: CASRTVSRSTIYF
CDR3nt: TGTGCCAGCCGGACGGTCTCTAGAAGCACCATATATTTT

j_gene: TRBJ2-1
v_gene: TRBV6-4
abundance: medium-sized
d_gene: NA
CDR3aa: CASSASEDNEQFF
CDR3nt: TGTGCCAGCAGCGCCTCTGAGGACAATGAGCAGTTCTTC

j_gene: TRBJ2-1
v_gene: TRBV6-2/TRBV6-3
abundance: NA
d_gene: TRBD2
CDR3aa: CASRLGLAGGKSERFF
CDR3nt: TGTGCCAGCAGACTGGGACTAGCGGGAGGTAAAAGTGAGCGGTTCTTC

j_gene: TRBJ1-2
v_gene: TRBV2
abundance: many
d_gene: NA
CDR3aa: CASSVLGNNYGYTF
CDR3nt: TGTGCCAGCAGTGTCTTGGGGAACAACTATGGCTACACCTTC

j_gene: TRBJ2-1
v_gene: TRBV6-1
abundance: many
d_gene: TRBD2
CDR3aa: CASARPGLAGVEQFF
CDR3nt: TGTGCCAGCGCCCGCCCGGGACTAGCGGGCGTTGAGCAGTTCTTC

j_gene: TRBJ1-3
v_gene: TRBV28
abundance: medium-sized
d_gene: TRBD1
CDR3aa: CASSYRGRAGNTIYF
CDR3nt: TGTGCCAGCAGTTATAGGGGGCGTGCTGGAAACACCATATATTTT

j_gene: TRBJ2-7
v_gene: TRBV2
abundance: NA
d_gene: TRBD1
CDR3aa: CAVTGTDYEQYF
CDR3nt: TGTGCCGTAACCGGGACAGACTACGAGCAGTACTTC

j_gene: TRBJ2-3
v_gene: TRBV3-1
abundance: many
d_gene: NA
CDR3aa: CASSPRTPPDTQYF
CDR3nt: TGTGCCAGCAGCCCAAGGACTCCCCCCGATACGCAGTATTTT

j_gene: TRBJ1-2
v_gene: TRBV6-4
abundance: medium-sized
d_gene: TRBD1
CDR3aa: CASSSGTGVDGYTF
CDR3nt: TGTGCCAGCAGTAGTGGGACAGGGGTCGATGGCTACACCTTC

j_gene: TRBJ2-6
v_gene: TRBV28
abundance: NA
d_gene: NA
CDR3aa: CASSSLTASGVLSGANVLTF
CDR3nt: TGTGCCAGCAGTTCACTTACCGCCAGTGGGGTGCTTTCTGGTGCCAACGTCCTGACTTTC

j_gene: TRBJ1-4
v_gene: TRBV14
abundance: many
d_gene: TRBD1
CDR3aa: CASSRAGQGAEKLFF
CDR3nt: TGTGCCAGCAGTCGTGCCGGACAGGGGGCTGAAAAACTGTTTTTT

j_gene: TRBJ2-5
v_gene: TRBV5-5
abundance: many
d_gene: NA
CDR3aa: CASSPRPGEETQYF
CDR3nt: TGTGCCAGCAGCCCTCGCCCAGGGGAAGAGACCCAGTACTTC

j_gene: TRBJ2-3
v_gene: TRBV7-3
abundance: many
d_gene: NA
CDR3aa: CASSLTLRDTQYF
CDR3nt: TGTGCCAGCAGCTTAACTCTTAGGGATACGCAGTATTTT

j_gene: TRBJ2-4
v_gene: TRBV20-1
abundance: many
d_gene: TRBD1
CDR3aa: CSALGQGGIQYF
CDR3nt: TGCAGTGCTCTTGGACAGGGTGGCATTCAGTACTTC

j_gene: TRBJ2-7
v_gene: TRBV20-1
abundance: many
d_gene: NA
CDR3aa: CSAAKVGTSIARRSEQYF
CDR3nt: TGCAGTGCCGCCAAGGTAGGGACAAGTATCGCCCGACGGAGCGAGCAGTACTTC

j_gene: TRBJ2-2
v_gene: TRBV6-1
abundance: medium-sized
d_gene: NA
CDR3aa: CASSEVQGHGAGELFF
CDR3nt: TGTGCCAGCAGTGAAGTTCAGGGCCATGGCGCCGGGGAGCTGTTTTTT

j_gene: TRBJ2-7
v_gene: TRBV7-2
abundance: many
d_gene: NA
CDR3aa: CASSLVAGRQGGEQYF
CDR3nt: TGTGCCAGCAGCTTAGTTGCGGGAAGACAGGGTGGCGAGCAGTACTTC

j_gene: TRBJ1-5
v_gene: TRBV15
abundance: many
d_gene: NA
CDR3aa: CATRGIGQTNNQPQHF
CDR3nt: TGTGCCACCAGGGGGATCGGACAGACCAACAATCAGCCCCAGCATTTT

j_gene: TRBJ1-2
v_gene: TRBV20-1
abundance: medium-sized
d_gene: NA
CDR3aa: CSARNLGGTFHGYTF
CDR3nt: TGCAGTGCGCGGAACCTTGGCGGGACCTTCCATGGCTACACCTTC

j_gene: TRBJ2-1
v_gene: TRBV12-3/TRBV12-4
abundance: NA
d_gene: NA
CDR3aa: CASPTTCEQFF
CDR3nt: TGTGCCAGCCCCACAACGTGTGAGCAGTTCTTC

j_gene: TRBJ2-3
v_gene: TRBV15
abundance: many
d_gene: TRBD2
CDR3aa: CATSREKLAGNTDTQYF
CDR3nt: TGTGCCACCAGCAGAGAAAAACTAGCGGGGAACACAGATACGCAGTATTTT

j_gene: TRBJ1-2
v_gene: TRBV30
abundance: many
d_gene: NA
CDR3aa: CAWSRAANYGYTF
CDR3nt: TGTGCCTGGAGTCGGGCCGCTAACTATGGCTACACCTTC